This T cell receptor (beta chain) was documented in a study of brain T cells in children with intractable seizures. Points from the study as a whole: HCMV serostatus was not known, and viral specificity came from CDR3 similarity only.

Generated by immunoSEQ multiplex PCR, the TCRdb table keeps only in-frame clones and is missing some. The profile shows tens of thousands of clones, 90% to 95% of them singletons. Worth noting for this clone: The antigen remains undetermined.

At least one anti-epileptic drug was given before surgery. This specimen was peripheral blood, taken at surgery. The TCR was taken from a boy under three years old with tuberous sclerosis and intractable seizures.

The CDR3 DNA reads as TGCGCCAGCAGTCAAATCCGACAGGGGGATTCACCCCTCCACTTT. Translated: CASSQIRQGDSPLHF. The rearrangement links TRBV23-1 to TRBJ1-6; 9 bases align to TRBD1. TRBV23-1 is treated as an ORF (open reading frame) with a function not yet certain. The CDR3 covers 15 residues. With 2 bases clipped from V and 8 bases from J, the junction kept 4 bases outside the gene matches.